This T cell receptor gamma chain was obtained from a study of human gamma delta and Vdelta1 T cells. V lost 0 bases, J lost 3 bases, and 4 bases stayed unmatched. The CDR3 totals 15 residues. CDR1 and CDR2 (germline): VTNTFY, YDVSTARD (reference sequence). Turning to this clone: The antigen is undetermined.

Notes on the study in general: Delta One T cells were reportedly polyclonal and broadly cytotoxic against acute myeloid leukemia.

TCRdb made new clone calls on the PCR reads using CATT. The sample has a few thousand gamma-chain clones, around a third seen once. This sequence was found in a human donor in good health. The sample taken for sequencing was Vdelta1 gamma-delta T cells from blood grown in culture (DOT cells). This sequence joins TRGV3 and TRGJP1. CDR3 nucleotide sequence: TGTGCCACCTGGGACAGGCGGTCCACTGGTTGGTTCAAGATATTT. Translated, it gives CATWDRRSTGWFKIF.